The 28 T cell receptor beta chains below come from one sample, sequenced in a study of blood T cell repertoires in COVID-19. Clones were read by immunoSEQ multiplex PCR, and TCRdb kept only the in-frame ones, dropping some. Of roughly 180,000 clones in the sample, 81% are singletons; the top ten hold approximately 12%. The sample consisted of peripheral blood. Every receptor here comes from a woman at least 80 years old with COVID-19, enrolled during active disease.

In nucleotides, the CDR3 is TGCGCCAGCAGCCGATATCAGGGGGTTGAGGATACGCAGTATTTT. Amino acids: CASSRYQGVEDTQYF. The gene calls are TRBV4-1 and TRBJ2-3; TRBD1 agrees at 7 bases. After removal of 4 bases from V and 6 bases from J, the junction contained 10 bases not matched to a gene. The CDR3 is 15 amino acids. Germline-derived CDR1 and CDR2 are MGHRA and YSYEKL.

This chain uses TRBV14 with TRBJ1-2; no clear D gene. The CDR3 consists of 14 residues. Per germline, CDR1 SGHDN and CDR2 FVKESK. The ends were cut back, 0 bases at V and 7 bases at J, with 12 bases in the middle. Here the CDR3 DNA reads TGTGCCAGCAGCCAAGACAACGGGGTCGGTGGCTACACCTTC. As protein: CASSQDNGVGGYTF.

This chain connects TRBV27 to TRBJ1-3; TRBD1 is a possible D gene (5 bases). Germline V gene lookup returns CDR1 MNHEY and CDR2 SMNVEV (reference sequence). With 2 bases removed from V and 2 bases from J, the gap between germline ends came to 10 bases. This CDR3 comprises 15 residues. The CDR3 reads CASSLGGLPGNTIYF. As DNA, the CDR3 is TGTGCCAGCAGTTTAGGGGGGTTACCTGGAAACACCATATATTTT.

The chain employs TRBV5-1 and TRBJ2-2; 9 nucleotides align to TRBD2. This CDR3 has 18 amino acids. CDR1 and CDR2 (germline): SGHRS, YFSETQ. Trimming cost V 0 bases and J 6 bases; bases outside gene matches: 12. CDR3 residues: CASSLVGPSGKRAGELFF. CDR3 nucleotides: TGCGCCAGCAGCTTGGTAGGGCCTAGCGGGAAACGTGCCGGGGAGCTGTTTTTT.

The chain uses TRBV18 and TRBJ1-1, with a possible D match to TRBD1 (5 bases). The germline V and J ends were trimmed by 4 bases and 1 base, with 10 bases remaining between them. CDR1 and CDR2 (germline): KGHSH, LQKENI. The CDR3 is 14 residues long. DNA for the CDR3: TGTGCCAGCTCACAGTGGGGGGGGAACACTGAAGCTTTCTTT. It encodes CASSQWGGNTEAFF.

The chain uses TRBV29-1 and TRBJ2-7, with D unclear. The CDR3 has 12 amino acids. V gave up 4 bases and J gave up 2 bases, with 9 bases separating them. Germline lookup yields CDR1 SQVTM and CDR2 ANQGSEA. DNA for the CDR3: TGCAGCGTTGGAGGCACGGCCTACGAGCAGTACTTC. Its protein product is CSVGGTAYEQYF.

The CDR3 bases are TGTGCCAGCAGCGAAGGACTAGCTCGGTATGAGCAGTTCTTC. It codes for CASSEGLARYEQFF. The J gene is TRBJ2-1, the V gene TRBV7-2, with TRBD2 matching over 8 bases. V dropped 5 bases and J dropped 8; count of bases not matched to a gene: 8. The CDR3 loop spans 14 amino acids. Germline V gives CDR1 SGHTA, CDR2 FQGNSA.

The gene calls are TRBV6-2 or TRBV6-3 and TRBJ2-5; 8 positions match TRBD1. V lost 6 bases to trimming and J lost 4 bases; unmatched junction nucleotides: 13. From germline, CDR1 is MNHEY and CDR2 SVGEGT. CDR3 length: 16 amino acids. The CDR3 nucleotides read TGTGCCAGCAGCTGGGGCCTCAGGGGGCGAGGAGAGACCCAGTACTTC. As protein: CASSWGLRGRGETQYF.

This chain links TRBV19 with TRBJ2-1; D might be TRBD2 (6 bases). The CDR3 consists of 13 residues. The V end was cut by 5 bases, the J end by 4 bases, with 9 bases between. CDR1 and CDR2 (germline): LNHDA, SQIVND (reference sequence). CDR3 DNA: TGTGCCAGTAGTTACCGGGGGTACAATGAGCAGTTCTTC. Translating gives CASSYRGYNEQFF.

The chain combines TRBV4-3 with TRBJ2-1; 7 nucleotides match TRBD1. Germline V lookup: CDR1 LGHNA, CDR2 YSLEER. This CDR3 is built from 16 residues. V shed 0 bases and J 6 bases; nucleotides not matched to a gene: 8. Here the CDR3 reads CASSQDLRQGINEQFF. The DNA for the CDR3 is TGCGCCAGCAGCCAAGACCTGAGACAGGGCATCAATGAGCAGTTCTTC.

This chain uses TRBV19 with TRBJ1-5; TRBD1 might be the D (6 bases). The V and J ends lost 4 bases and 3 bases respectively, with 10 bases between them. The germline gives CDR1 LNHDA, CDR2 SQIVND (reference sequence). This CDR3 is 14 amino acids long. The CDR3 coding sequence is TGTGCCAGTAGTACCGGACAGATCAATCAGCCCCAGCATTTT. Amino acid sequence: CASSTGQINQPQHF.

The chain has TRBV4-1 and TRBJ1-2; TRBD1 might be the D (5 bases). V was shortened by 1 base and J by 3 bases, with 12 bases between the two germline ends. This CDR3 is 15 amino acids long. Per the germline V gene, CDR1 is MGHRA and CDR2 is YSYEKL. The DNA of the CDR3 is TGCGCCAGCAGCCAAGCGGGCAGGGTCTACTATGGCTACACCTTC. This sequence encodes CASSQAGRVYYGYTF.

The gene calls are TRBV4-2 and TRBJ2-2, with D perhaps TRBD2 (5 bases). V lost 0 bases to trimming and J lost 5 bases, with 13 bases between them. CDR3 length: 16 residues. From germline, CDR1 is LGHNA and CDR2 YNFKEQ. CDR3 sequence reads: CASSQDVGVGTGELFF. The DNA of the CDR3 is TGTGCCAGCAGCCAAGACGTGGGAGTTGGGACCGGGGAGCTGTTTTTT.

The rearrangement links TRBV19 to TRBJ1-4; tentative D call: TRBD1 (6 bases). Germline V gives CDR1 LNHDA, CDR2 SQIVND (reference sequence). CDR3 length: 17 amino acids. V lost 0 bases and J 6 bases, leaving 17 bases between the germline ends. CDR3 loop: CASSIDPTGGLHEKLFF. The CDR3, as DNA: TGTGCCAGTAGTATAGATCCGACAGGAGGTTTGCATGAAAAACTGTTTTTT.

The CDR3 sequence is CSGQGLGETQYF. DNA of the CDR3: TGCAGCGGACAGGGGCTGGGGGAGACCCAGTACTTC. The chain links TRBV29-1 to TRBJ2-5; 8 bases fit TRBD1. V lost 7 bases, J lost 5 bases, and 6 bases stayed unmatched. CDR3 size: 12 residues. CDR1 and CDR2 from the germline V gene are SQVTM and ANQGSEA.

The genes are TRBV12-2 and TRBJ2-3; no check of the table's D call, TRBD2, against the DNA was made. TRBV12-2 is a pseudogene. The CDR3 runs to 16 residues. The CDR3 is CASRLPSGRATDTQYF. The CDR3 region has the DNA TGTGCAAGTCGCTTGCCTAGCGGGAGGGCCACGGATACGCAGTATTTT.

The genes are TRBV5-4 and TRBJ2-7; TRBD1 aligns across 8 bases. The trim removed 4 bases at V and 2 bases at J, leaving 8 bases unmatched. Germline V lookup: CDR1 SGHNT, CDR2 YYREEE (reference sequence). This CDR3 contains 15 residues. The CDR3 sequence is CASSPQGQAPYEQYF. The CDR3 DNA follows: TGTGCCAGCAGCCCCCAGGGACAGGCCCCCTACGAGCAGTACTTC.

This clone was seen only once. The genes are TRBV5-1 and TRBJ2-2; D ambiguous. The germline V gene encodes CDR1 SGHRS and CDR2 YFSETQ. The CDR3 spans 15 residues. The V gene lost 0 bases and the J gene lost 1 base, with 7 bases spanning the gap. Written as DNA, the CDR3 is TGCGCCAGCAGCTTGGTCTTCGGGAACACCGGGGAGCTGTTTTTT. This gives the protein CASSLVFGNTGELFF.

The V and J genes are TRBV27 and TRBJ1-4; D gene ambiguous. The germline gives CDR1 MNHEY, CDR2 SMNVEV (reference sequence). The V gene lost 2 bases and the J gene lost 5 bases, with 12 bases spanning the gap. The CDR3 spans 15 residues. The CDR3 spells CASSLLGGSNEKLFF. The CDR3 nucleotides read TGTGCCAGCAGTTTACTAGGAGGATCCAATGAAAAACTGTTTTTT.

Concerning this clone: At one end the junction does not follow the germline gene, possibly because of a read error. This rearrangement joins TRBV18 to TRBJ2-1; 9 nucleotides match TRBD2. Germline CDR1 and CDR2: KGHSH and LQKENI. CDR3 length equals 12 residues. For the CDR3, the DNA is TGTGCCAGCTCACCACCTCTAGCGGGACTGATCTTC. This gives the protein CASSPPLAGLIF.

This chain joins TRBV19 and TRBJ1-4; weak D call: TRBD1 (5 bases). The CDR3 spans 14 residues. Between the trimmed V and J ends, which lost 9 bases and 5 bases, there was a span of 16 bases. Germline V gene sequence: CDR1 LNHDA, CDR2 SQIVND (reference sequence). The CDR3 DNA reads TGTGCCAGCGGTGGGACTCGGGACAATGAAAAACTGTTTTTT. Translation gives CASGGTRDNEKLFF.

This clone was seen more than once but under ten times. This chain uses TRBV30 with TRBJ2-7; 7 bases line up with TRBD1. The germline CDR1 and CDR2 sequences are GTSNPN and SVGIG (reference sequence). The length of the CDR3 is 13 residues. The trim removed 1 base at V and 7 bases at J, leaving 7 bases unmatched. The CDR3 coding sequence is TGTGCCTGGAGTGATGGGGACAGTACAGAGCAGTACTTC. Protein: CAWSDGDSTEQYF. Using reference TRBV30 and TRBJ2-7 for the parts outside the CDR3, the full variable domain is SQTIHQWPATLVQPVGSPLSLECTVEGTSNPNLYWYRQAAGRGLQLLFYSVGIGQISSEVPQNLSASRPQDRQFILSSKKLLLSDSGFYLCAWSDGDSTEQYFGPGTRLTVT.

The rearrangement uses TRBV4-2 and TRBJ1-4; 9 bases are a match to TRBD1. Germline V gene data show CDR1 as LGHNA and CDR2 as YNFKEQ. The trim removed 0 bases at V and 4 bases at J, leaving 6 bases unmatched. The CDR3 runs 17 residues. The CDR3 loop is CASSQDGRTGVNEKLFF. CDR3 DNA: TGTGCCAGCAGCCAAGATGGGCGGACAGGGGTTAATGAAAAACTGTTTTTT.

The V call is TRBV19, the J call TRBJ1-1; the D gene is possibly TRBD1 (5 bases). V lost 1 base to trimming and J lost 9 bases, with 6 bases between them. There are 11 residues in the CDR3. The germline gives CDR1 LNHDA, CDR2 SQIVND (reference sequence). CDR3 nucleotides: TGTGCCAGTAGTATAGGACAGCAAGCTTTCTTT. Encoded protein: CASSIGQQAFF.

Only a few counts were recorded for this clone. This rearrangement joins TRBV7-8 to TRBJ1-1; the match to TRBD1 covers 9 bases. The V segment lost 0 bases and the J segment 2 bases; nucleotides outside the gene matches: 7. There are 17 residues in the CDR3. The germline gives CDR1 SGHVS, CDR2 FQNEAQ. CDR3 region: CASSLALWGQGNTEAFF. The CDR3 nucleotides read TGTGCCAGCAGCTTAGCGCTGTGGGGACAGGGAAACACTGAAGCTTTCTTT.

In DNA, the CDR3 is TGTGCCAGCAGCGCCGGACAGAGTCGCTCTGGGGCCAACGTCCTGACTTTC. Amino acids: CASSAGQSRSGANVLTF. The chain joins TRBV7-2 to TRBJ2-6, with D maybe TRBD1 (6 bases). CDR3 length: 17 amino acids. Trimming pared 5 bases from V and 0 bases from J, leaving 14 bases between. Germline CDR1 and CDR2: SGHTA and FQGNSA.

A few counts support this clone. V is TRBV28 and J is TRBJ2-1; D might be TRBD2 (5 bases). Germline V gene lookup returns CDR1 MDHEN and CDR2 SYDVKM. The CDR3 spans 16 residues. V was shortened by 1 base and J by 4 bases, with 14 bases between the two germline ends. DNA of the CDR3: TGTGCCAGCAGTTTATTAGCCATTCGGGGTTACAATGAGCAGTTCTTC. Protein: CASSLLAIRGYNEQFF.

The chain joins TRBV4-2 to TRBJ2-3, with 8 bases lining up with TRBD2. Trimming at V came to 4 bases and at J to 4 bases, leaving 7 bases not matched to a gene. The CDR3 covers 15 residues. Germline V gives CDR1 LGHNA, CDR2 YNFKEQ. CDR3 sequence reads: CASSPERETADTQYF. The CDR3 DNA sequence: TGTGCCAGCAGCCCCGAGCGGGAGACCGCAGATACGCAGTATTTT.